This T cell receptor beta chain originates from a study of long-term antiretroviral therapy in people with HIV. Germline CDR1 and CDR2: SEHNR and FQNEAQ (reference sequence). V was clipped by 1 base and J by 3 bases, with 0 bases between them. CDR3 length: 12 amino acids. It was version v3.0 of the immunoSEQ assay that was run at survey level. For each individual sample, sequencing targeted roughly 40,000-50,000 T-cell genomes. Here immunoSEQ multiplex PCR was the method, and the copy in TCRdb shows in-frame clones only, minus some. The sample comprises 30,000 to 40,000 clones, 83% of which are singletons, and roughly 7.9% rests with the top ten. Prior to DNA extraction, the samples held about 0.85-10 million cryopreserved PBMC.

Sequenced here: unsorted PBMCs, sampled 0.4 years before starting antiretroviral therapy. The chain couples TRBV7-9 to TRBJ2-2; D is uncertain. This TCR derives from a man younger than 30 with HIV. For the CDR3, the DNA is TGTGCCAGCAGCTTAGACACCGGGGAGCTGTTTTTT. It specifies CASSLDTGELFF.